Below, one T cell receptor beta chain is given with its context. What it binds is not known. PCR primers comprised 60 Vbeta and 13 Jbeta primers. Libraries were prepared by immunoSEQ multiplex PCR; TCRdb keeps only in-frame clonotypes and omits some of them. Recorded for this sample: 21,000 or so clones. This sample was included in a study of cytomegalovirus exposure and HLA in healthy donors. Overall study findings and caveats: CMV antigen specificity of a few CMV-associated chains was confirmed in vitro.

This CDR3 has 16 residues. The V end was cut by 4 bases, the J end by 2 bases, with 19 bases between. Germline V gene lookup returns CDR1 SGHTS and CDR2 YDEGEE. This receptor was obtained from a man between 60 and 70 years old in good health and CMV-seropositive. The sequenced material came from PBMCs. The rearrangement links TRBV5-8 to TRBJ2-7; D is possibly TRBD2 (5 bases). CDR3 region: CASSPLRTYSAYEQYF. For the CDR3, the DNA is TGTGCCAGCAGCCCTCTTCGGACTTACAGCGCCTACGAGCAGTACTTC. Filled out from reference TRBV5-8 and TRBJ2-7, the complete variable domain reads EAGVTQSPTHLIKTRGQQATLRCSPISGHTSVYWYQQALGLGLQFLLWYDEGEERNRGNFPPRFSGRQFPNYSSELNVNALELEDSALYLCASSPLRTYSAYEQYFGPGTRLTVT.